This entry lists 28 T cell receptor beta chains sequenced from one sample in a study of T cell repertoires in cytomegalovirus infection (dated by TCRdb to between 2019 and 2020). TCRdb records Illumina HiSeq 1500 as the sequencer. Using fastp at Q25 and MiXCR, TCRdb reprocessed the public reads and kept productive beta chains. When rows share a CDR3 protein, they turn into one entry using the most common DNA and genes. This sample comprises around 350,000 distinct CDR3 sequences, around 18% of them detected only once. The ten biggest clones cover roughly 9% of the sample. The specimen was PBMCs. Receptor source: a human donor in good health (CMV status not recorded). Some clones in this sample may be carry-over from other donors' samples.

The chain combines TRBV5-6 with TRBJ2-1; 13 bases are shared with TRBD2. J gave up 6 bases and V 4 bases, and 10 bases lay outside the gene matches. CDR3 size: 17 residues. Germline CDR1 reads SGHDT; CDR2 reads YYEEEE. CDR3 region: CASSRASLAGGVNEQFF. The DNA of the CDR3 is TGTGCCAGCAGCCGGGCCTCACTAGCGGGGGGGGTCAATGAGCAGTTCTTC.

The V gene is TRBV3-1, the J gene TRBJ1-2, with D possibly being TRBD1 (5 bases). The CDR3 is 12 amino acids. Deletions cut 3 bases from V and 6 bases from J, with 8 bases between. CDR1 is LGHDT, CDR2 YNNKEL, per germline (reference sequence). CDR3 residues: CASSHGGDGYTF. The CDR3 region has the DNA TGTGCCAGCAGCCACGGAGGGGATGGCTACACCTTC.

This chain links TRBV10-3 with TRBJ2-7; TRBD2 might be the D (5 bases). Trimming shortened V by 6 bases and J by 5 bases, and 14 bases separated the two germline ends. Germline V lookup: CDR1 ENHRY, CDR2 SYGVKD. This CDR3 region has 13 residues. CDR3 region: CAIRDYLGDEQYF. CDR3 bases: TGTGCCATCAGAGACTATCTCGGAGACGAGCAGTACTTC.

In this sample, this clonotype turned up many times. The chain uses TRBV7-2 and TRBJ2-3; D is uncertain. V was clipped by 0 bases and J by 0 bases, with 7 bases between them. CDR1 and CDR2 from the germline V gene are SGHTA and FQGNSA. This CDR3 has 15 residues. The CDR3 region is CASSLAGWSTDTQYF. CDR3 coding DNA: TGTGCCAGCAGCTTAGCTGGGTGGAGCACAGATACGCAGTATTTT.

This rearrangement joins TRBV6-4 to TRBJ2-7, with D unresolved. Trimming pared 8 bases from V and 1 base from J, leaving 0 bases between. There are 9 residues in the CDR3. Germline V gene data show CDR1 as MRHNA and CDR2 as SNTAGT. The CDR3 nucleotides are TGTGCCAGCTCCTACGAGCAGTACTTC. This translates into CASSYEQYF.

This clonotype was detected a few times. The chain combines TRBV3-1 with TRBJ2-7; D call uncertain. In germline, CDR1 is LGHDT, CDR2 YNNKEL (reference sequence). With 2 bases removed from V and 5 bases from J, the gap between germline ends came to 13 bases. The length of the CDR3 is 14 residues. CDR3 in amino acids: CASSQKVGVDEQYF. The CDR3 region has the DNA TGTGCCAGCAGCCAAAAAGTGGGTGTGGACGAGCAGTACTTC.

The CDR3 DNA reads TGTGCCAGCAGGGCGGGGCGGGGGGTATACAATGAGCAGTTCTTC. Translating it yields CASRAGRGVYNEQFF. V usage is TRBV27 and J usage is TRBJ2-1; 8 bases match TRBD2. CDR3 length: 15 amino acids. J gave up 4 bases and V 6 bases, and 8 bases lay outside the gene matches. Per germline, CDR1 MNHEY and CDR2 SMNVEV (reference sequence).

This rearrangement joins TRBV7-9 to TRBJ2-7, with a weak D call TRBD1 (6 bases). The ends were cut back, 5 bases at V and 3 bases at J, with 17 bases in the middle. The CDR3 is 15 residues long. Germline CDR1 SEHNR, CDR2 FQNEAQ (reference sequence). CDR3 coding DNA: TGTGCCAGCAGCCAGGGGCGGCTAGAGGTCTACGAGCAGTACTTC. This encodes CASSQGRLEVYEQYF. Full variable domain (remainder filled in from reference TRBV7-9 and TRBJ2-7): DTGVSQNPRHKITKRGQNVTFRCDPISEHNRLYWYRQTLGQGPEFLTYFQNEAQLEKSRLLSDRFSAERPKGSFSTLEIQRTEQGDSAMYLCASSQGRLEVYEQYFGPGTRLTVT.

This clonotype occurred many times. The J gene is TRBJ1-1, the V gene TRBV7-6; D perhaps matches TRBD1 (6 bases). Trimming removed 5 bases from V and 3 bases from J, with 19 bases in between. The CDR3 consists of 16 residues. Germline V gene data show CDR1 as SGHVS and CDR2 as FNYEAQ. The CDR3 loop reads CASSPYAGAPHTEAFF. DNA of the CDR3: TGTGCCAGCAGCCCATATGCGGGGGCGCCCCACACTGAAGCTTTCTTT.

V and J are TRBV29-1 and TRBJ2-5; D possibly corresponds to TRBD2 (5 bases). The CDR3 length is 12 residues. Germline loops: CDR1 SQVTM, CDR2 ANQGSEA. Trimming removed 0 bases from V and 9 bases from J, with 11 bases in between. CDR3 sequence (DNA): TGCAGCGTTGAAGAGACGGGGTTGCCCCAGTACTTC. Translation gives CSVEETGLPQYF. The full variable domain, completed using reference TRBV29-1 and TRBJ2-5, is SAVISQKPSRDICQRGTSLTIQCQVDSQVTMMFWYRQQPGQSLTLIATANQGSEATYESGFVIDKFPISRPNLTFSTLTVSNMSPEDSSIYLCSVEETGLPQYFGPGTRLLVL.

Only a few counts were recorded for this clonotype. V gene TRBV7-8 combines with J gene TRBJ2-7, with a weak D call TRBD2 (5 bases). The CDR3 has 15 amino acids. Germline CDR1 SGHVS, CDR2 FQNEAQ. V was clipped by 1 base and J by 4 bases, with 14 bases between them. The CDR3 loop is CASSLGRPVLYEQYF. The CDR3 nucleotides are TGTGCCAGCAGCTTAGGGAGGCCCGTCTTATACGAGCAGTACTTC.

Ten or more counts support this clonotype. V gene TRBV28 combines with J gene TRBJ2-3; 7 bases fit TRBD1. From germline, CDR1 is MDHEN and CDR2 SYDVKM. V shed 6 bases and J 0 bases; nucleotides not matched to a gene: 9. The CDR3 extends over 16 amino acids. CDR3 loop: CASRKSRQGSTDTQYF. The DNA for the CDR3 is TGTGCCAGCAGAAAGTCGCGACAGGGAAGCACAGATACGCAGTATTTT.

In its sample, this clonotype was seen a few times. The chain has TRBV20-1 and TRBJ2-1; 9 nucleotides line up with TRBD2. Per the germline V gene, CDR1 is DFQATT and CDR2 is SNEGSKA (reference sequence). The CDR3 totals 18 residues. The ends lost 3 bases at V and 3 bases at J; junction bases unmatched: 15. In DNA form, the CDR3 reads TGCAGTGCTAGGCTTGGTAGCGGGAGACTAAACCACTACAATGAGCAGTTCTTC. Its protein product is CSARLGSGRLNHYNEQFF.

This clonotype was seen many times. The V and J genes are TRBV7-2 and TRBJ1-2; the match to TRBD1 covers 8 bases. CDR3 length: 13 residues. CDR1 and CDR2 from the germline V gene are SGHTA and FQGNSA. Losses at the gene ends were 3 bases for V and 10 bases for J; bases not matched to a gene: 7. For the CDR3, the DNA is TGTGCCAGCAGCTTGGGACAGGCTCGGAACTACACCTTC. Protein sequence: CASSLGQARNYTF.

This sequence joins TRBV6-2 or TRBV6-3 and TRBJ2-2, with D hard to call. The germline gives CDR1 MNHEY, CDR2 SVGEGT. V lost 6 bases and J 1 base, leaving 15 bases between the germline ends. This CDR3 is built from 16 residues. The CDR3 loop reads CASSSRSRLNTGELFF. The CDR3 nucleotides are TGTGCCAGCAGCTCCCGGAGCCGGCTGAACACCGGGGAGCTGTTTTTT.

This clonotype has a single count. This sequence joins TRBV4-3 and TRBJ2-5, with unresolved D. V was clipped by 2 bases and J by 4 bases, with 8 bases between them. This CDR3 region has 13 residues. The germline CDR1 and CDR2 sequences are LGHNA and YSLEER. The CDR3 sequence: CASSQRAAETQYF. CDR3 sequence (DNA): TGCGCCAGCAGCCAAAGGGCAGCAGAGACCCAGTACTTC.

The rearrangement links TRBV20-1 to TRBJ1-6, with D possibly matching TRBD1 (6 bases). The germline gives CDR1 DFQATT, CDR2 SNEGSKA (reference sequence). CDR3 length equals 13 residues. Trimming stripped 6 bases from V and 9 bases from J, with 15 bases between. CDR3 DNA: TGCAGTGCCGTCTCGGACAGAAGTTCACCCCTCCACTTT. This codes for CSAVSDRSSPLHF.

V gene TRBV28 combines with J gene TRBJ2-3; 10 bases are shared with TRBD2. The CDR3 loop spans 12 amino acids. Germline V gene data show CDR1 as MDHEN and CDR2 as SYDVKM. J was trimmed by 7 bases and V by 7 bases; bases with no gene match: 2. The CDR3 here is CASNSGGYTQYF. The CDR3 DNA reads TGTGCCAGCAATAGCGGGGGGTATACGCAGTATTTT.

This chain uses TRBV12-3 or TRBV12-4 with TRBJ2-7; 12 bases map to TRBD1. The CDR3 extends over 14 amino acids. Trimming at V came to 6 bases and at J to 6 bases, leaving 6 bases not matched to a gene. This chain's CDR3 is CASRTRDRGREQYF. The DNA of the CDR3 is TGTGCCAGCAGGACCCGGGACAGGGGGCGCGAGCAGTACTTC.

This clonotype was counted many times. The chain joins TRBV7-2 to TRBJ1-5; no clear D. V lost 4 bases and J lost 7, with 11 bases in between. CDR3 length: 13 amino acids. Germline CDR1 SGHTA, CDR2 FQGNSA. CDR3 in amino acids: CASSWTPRQPQHF. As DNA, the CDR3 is TGTGCCAGCAGCTGGACCCCACGCCAGCCCCAGCATTTT.

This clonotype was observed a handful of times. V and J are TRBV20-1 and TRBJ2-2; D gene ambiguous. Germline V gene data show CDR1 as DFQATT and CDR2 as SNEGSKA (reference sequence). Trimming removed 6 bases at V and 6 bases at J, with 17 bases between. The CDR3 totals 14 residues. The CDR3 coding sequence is TGCAGTGCCGCCGCAGACCCGAAACCCGGGGAGCTGTTTTTT. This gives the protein CSAAADPKPGELFF.

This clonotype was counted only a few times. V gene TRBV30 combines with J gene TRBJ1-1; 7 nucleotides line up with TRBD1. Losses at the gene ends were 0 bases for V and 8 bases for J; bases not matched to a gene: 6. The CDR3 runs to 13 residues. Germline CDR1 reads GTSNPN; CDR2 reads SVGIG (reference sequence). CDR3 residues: CAWSVQGGEEAFF. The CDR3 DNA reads TGTGCCTGGAGTGTTCAAGGGGGCGAGGAAGCTTTCTTT.

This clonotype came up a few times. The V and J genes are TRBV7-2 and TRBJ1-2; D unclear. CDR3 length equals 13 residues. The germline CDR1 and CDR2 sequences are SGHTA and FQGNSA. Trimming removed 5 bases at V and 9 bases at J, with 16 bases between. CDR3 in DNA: TGTGCCAGCAGCGCCCAAGCCTTGAATCGCTACACCTTC. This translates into CASSAQALNRYTF. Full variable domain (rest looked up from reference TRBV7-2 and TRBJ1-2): GAGVSQSPSNKVTEKGKDVELRCDPISGHTALYWYRQSLGQGLEFLIYFQGNSAPDKSGLPSDRFSAERTGGSVSTLTIQRTQQEDSAVYLCASSAQALNRYTFGSGTRLTVV.

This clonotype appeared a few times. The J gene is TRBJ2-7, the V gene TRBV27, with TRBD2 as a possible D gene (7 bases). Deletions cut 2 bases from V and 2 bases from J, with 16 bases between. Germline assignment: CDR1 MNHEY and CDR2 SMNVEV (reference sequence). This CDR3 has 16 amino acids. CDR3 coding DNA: TGTGCCAGCAGTTTAACCAGCGGGACATTTACCTACGAGCAGTACTTC. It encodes CASSLTSGTFTYEQYF.

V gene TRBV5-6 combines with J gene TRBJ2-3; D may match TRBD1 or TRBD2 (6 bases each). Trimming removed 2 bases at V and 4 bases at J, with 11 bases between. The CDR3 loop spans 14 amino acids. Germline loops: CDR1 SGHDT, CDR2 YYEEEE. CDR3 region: CASSLNREADTQYF. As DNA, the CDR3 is TGTGCCAGCAGCTTAAACAGGGAGGCAGATACGCAGTATTTT.

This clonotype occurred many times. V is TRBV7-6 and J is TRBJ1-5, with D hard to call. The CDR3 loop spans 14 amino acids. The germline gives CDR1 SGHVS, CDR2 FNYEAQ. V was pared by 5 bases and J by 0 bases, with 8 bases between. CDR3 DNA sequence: TGTGCCAGCAGCCCCCATAGTAGCAATCAGCCCCAGCATTTT. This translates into CASSPHSSNQPQHF.

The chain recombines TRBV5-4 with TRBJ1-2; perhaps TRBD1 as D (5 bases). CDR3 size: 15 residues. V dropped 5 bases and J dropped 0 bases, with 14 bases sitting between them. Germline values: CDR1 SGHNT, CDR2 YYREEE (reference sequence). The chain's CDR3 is CASRGGTHANYGYTF. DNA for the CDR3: TGTGCCAGCAGAGGTGGGACTCATGCTAACTATGGCTACACCTTC.

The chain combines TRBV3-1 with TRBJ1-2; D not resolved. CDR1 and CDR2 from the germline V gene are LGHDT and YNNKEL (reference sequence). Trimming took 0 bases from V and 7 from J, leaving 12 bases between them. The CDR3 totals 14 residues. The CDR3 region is CASSQDWSNPGYTF. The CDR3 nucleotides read TGTGCCAGCAGCCAAGATTGGAGTAATCCTGGCTACACCTTC.